A selection of T cell receptor beta chains follows, all from one sample in a study of cytomegalovirus exposure and HLA in healthy donors. Clones were read by immunoSEQ multiplex PCR, and TCRdb kept only the in-frame ones, dropping some. The data hold 100,000 to 120,000 clones, with roughly 88% observed a single time. The sequencing input was PBMCs. Every receptor here comes from a woman under 30 in good health and CMV-seronegative. Both conserved end residues are part of each CDR3. Each record gives: clone size, V gene, J gene, D gene, CDR3 DNA, CDR3 protein. The D gene is left open where the match is weak. Only some rows state a clone size, as once, few, many or a class for expanded clones.

-,TRBV19,TRBJ1-5,-,TGTGCCAGTAGTCAGGGTGAAGGTGGCAATCAGCCCCAGCATTTT,CASSQGEGGNQPQHF
-,TRBV5-5,TRBJ1-1,-,TGTGCCAGCAGCTTAGCATACGGAGGCACTGAAGCTTTCTTT,CASSLAYGGTEAFF
-,TRBV6-1,TRBJ2-7,TRBD2,TGTGCCAGCAGTGTCCCCCTAGCGGGGGGGAATCGCGAGCAGTACTTC,CASSVPLAGGNREQYF
-,TRBV19,TRBJ2-1,-,TGTGCCAGTAGTATAGGATTGACCTCGAGCGGTGAGCAGTTCTTC,CASSIGLTSSGEQFF
-,TRBV5-4,TRBJ1-4,-,TGTGCCAGCAGCTTGGGCGGAACAACTAATGAAAAACTGTTTTTT,CASSLGGTTNEKLFF
-,TRBV5-1,TRBJ1-2,-,TGCGCCAGCAGCCCCAGGGGCAACTATGGCTACACCTTC,CASSPRGNYGYTF
-,TRBV11-2,TRBJ2-7,-,TGTGCCAGCAGCTCCATCGACAAGGTTGACGACGAGCAGTACTTC,CASSSIDKVDDEQYF
-,TRBV14,TRBJ1-1,-,TGTGCCAGCAGCCTTTCCGCGGGCACTGAAGCTTTCTTT,CASSLSAGTEAFF
-,TRBV28,TRBJ1-1,-,TGTGCCAGCGTACAGATGAACACTGAAGCTTTCTTT,CASVQMNTEAFF
once,TRBV6-5,TRBJ1-2,-,TGTGCCAGCAGTTATTTCCGGGGGTTTAGAGACGGCTACACCTTC,CASSYFRGFRDGYTF
-,TRBV7-9,TRBJ1-4,-,TGTGCCAGCAGCTTAGCAGGGGGAAGGGTTAGCGAACTGTTTTTT,CASSLAGGRVSELFF
-,TRBV30,TRBJ1-5,-,TGTGCCTGGAGTCCTTCGGGCGAGGGTTATCAGCCCCAGCATTTT,CAWSPSGEGYQPQHF
-,TRBV29-1,TRBJ2-7,-,TGCAGCGTTGTCGGAGGAAACTACGAGCAGTACTTC,CSVVGGNYEQYF
-,TRBV6-1,TRBJ2-2,TRBD1,TGTGCCAGCTGTTTAGGACAGGGGATGCCCGGGGAGCTGTTTTTT,CASCLGQGMPGELFF
-,TRBV2,TRBJ1-1,-,TGTGCCAGCACCTCGACAGTCATGAACACTGAAGCTTTCTTT,CASTSTVMNTEAFF
-,TRBV19,TRBJ2-3,TRBD1,TGTGCCAGTACCCGGACAGGGTCGATCGATACGCAGTATTTT,CASTRTGSIDTQYF
-,TRBV25-1,TRBJ1-1,-,TGTGCCAGCAGTGCCGGGATTTCCACTGAAGCTTTCTTT,CASSAGISTEAFF
few,TRBV28,TRBJ2-7,-,TGTGCCAGCAGTCCCCACGGGACACCATACGAGCAGTACTTC,CASSPHGTPYEQYF
-,TRBV7-6,TRBJ2-5,TRBD2,TGTGCCAGCAGCTTACAGGGCGGGGGGGAGCAAGAGACCCAGTACTTC,CASSLQGGGEQETQYF
-,TRBV5-6,TRBJ2-1,-,TGTGCCAGCAGAGACAACAATGAGCAGTTCTTC,CASRDNNEQFF
-,TRBV6-6,TRBJ2-3,TRBD2,TGTGCCAGCAGTCAAAAGCGGGGATTCACAGATACGCAGTATTTT,CASSQKRGFTDTQYF
-,TRBV6-5,TRBJ2-7,-,TGTGCCAGCAGTTACGACCGGGGTTCCTACGAGCAGTACTTC,CASSYDRGSYEQYF
-,TRBV6-5,TRBJ2-2,-,TGTGCCAGCAGTTACTCGATAGTAGCCGGGGAGCTGTTTTTT,CASSYSIVAGELFF
-,TRBV7-9,TRBJ2-3,-,TGTGCCAGCAGCCCACCACAGGGGGGGATCGCAGATACGCAGTATTTT,CASSPPQGGIADTQYF
-,TRBV27,TRBJ2-3,TRBD1,TGTGCCAGCAGCGACAGGGCTGACACAGATACGCAGTATTTT,CASSDRADTDTQYF
-,TRBV19,TRBJ1-5,-,TGTGCCAGTAGTACAGGGTTTTATAGCAATCAGCCCCAGCATTTT,CASSTGFYSNQPQHF
-,TRBV5-1,TRBJ1-6,-,TGCGCCAGCACCTTGGCGGGGGAACGGAATTCACCCCTCCACTTT,CASTLAGERNSPLHF
-,TRBV13,TRBJ2-7,TRBD1,TGTGCCAGCAGCTACCGGGACAGGGACCTTGAGGAGCAGTACTTC,CASSYRDRDLEEQYF
-,TRBV9,TRBJ2-5,-,TGTGCCAGCAGCAACCTAGGTAATCAAGAGACCCAGTACTTC,CASSNLGNQETQYF